Each of the 13 T cell receptor beta chains below was sequenced from the same sample in a study of blood T cell repertoires in COVID-19. Using immunoSEQ multiplex PCR, the repertoire was profiled, and TCRdb retains in-frame clones only, with some absent. The sample records 300,000 to 350,000 clones, about 87% being singletons. The sequenced sample consisted of peripheral blood. The origin of the receptors is a woman aged 45-59 years with COVID-19, enrolled during active disease.

The chain recombines TRBV9 with TRBJ2-6, with 7 positions matching TRBD1. The CDR3 length is 16 residues. Looked up from germline, CDR1 is SGDLS and CDR2 is YYNGEE. With V trimmed by 4 bases and J by 2 bases, 6 bases remained unmatched. CDR3 coding DNA: TGTGCCAGCAGCACACGTCAGGGGGCTGGGGCCAACGTCCTGACTTTC. The encoded protein is CASSTRQGAGANVLTF.

This CDR3 reads CASSRGTTYEQYF. The CDR3 DNA reads TGCGCCAGCAGCCGAGGGACAACCTACGAGCAGTACTTC. The chain is built from TRBV4-1 and TRBJ2-7, with a weak D call TRBD1 (6 bases). Between the trimmed V and J ends, which lost 4 bases and 2 bases, there was a span of 9 bases. The germline V gene encodes CDR1 MGHRA and CDR2 YSYEKL. This CDR3 region has 13 residues.

This clone was found once. V usage is TRBV24-1 and J usage is TRBJ2-4; 8 nucleotides line up with TRBD1. Germline V gives CDR1 KGHDR, CDR2 SFDVKD. V lost 3 bases and J lost 6; bases outside the gene matches: 6. There are 15 residues in the CDR3. The CDR3 loop reads CATSDTRGLGNIQYF. The CDR3 nucleotides read TGTGCCACCAGTGATACCAGGGGGCTTGGAAACATTCAGTACTTC.

The chain has TRBV11-2 and TRBJ1-2; tentatively, D is TRBD1 (5 bases). The CDR3 covers 14 residues. The germline CDR1 and CDR2 sequences are SGHAT and FQNNGV. The V end was cut by 1 base, the J end by 8 bases, with 14 bases between. For the CDR3, the DNA is TGTGCCAGCAGCTTAGGTTACCCGGGGGAGGGCTACACCTTC. Residues: CASSLGYPGEGYTF.

The chain uses TRBV5-1 and TRBJ2-3; 11 nucleotides line up with TRBD2. With 5 bases clipped from V and 1 base from J, the junction kept 9 bases outside the gene matches. The length of the CDR3 is 17 residues. The V gene's germline CDR1 is SGHRS and CDR2 YFSETQ. The CDR3 DNA is TGCGCCAGCAGTATCGATCCACTAGCGGGGGGCACAGATACGCAGTATTTT. It codes for CASSIDPLAGGTDTQYF.

The chain employs TRBV7-2 and TRBJ1-1; TRBD1 might be the D (5 bases). CDR3 length: 13 amino acids. Per germline, CDR1 SGHTA and CDR2 FQGNSA. Trimming took 3 bases from V and 8 from J, leaving 13 bases between them. CDR3: CASSFTPGSEAFF. The CDR3 DNA reads TGTGCCAGCAGCTTCACCCCAGGGTCCGAAGCTTTCTTT. Full variable domain (missing parts from reference TRBV7-2 and TRBJ1-1): GAGVSQSPSNKVTEKGKDVELRCDPISGHTALYWYRQSLGQGLEFLIYFQGNSAPDKSGLPSDRFSAERTGGSVSTLTIQRTQQEDSAVYLCASSFTPGSEAFFGQGTRLTVV.

In nucleotides, the CDR3 is TGTGCCACCAGCAGAGTTCCTCCAGGGGAGGAGACCCAGTACTTC. This sequence encodes CATSRVPPGEETQYF. The chain joins TRBV15 to TRBJ2-5; D possibly corresponds to TRBD1 (6 bases). The CDR3 consists of 15 residues. Germline-derived CDR1 and CDR2 are LNHNV and YYDKDF (reference sequence). V was trimmed by 1 base and J by 5 bases, leaving 14 bases between them.

V and J are TRBV6-6 and TRBJ1-2, with a weak D call TRBD1 (5 bases). This CDR3 contains 13 residues. Germline values: CDR1 MNHNY, CDR2 SVGAGI (reference sequence). V lost 6 bases and J lost 3, with 11 bases in between. CDR3 amino acids: CASSPQGDYGYTF. In DNA form, the CDR3 reads TGTGCCAGCAGCCCCCAGGGTGACTATGGCTACACCTTC.

This sequence joins TRBV19 and TRBJ1-2, with D perhaps matching TRBD1 (6 bases). Germline V gene sequence: CDR1 LNHDA, CDR2 SQIVND (reference sequence). With 6 bases removed from V and 0 bases from J, the gap between germline ends came to 14 bases. This CDR3 is built from 15 residues. The CDR3 region is CASRATGIANYGYTF. Here the CDR3 DNA reads TGTGCCAGTAGGGCAACAGGGATAGCTAACTATGGCTACACCTTC.

This chain connects TRBV29-1 to TRBJ2-1, with TRBD2 matching 8 bases. Germline V lookup: CDR1 SQVTM, CDR2 ANQGSEA. Losses at the gene ends were 8 bases for V and 2 bases for J; bases not matched to a gene: 14. The CDR3 loop spans 16 amino acids. CDR3 coding DNA: TGCAGCACCGGGGGTACTAGCGGATTTACCTACAATGAGCAGTTCTTC. This gives the protein CSTGGTSGFTYNEQFF.

The gene calls are TRBV10-1 and TRBJ2-5, with TRBD2 identical over 7 bases. The CDR3 runs 13 residues. Germline V gene sequence: CDR1 WNHNN, CDR2 SYGVQD (reference sequence). Trimming cost V 5 bases and J 1 base; bases outside gene matches: 1. This CDR3 reads CASSREVQETQYF. CDR3 nucleotides: TGCGCCAGCAGTCGGGAGGTCCAAGAGACCCAGTACTTC.

This chain connects TRBV7-2 to TRBJ1-6; D might be TRBD1 (6 bases). V lost 1 base and J 4 bases, leaving 8 bases between the germline ends. There are 15 residues in the CDR3. Per the germline V gene, CDR1 is SGHTA and CDR2 is FQGNSA. The CDR3 is CASSLGQGYNSPLHF. CDR3 coding DNA: TGTGCCAGCAGCTTAGGGCAGGGGTATAATTCACCCCTCCACTTT.

The chain uses TRBV4-1 and TRBJ1-1; 8 bases match TRBD1. Germline V gene sequence: CDR1 MGHRA, CDR2 YSYEKL. The V and J ends lost 4 bases and 6 bases, in that order; junction bases with no gene match: 10. CDR3 size: 15 residues. CDR3 sequence (DNA): TGCGCCAGCAGCCCACTAGGGACAGGTTCATCTGAAGCTTTCTTT. The encoded protein is CASSPLGTGSSEAFF.